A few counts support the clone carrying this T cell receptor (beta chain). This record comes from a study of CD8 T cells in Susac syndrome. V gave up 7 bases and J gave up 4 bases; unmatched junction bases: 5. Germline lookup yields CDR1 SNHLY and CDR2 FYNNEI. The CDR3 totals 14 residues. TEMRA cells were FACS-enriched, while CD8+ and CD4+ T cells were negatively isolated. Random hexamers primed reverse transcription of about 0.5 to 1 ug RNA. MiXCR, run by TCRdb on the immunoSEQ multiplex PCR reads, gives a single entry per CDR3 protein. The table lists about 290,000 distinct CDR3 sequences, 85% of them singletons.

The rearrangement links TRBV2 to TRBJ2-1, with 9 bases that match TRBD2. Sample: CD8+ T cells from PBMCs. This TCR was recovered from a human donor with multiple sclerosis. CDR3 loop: CASMSSGTYNEQFF. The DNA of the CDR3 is TGTGCCAGCATGTCTAGCGGGACTTACAATGAGCAGTTCTTC.